These 15 T cell receptor beta chains originate from one sample sequenced in a study of tumor and adjacent non-tumor tissue in lung cancer. No cell sorting was done before RNA was extracted from the tissue. This non-tumor lung sample came from over 3 cm beyond the tumor edge. A modified ARM-PCR protocol with three rounds of nested PCR amplified TCRbeta. TCRdb re-called the multiplex PCR reads with MiXCR, one entry per CDR3 protein. This repertoire shows roughly 74,000 distinct CDR3 sequences, less than 85% found once; its top ten account for under 50%. The source material was distant non-tumor lung tissue. The receptors shown here come from a man between 65 and 79 years old with non-small cell lung cancer.

The gene calls are TRBV4-1 and TRBJ1-5; no firm D call. The J call may be incorrect, as the DNA end agrees better with TRBJ2-3. The V gene's germline CDR1 is MGHRA and CDR2 YSYEKL. This CDR3 is built from 16 residues. The CDR3 bases are TGCGCCAGCAGCCAAGAGCTGACATATAGCAATCAGCCCCAGTATTTT. Amino acid sequence: CASSQELTYSNQPQYF.

The chain couples TRBV5-4 to TRBJ1-6; D might be TRBD1 (6 bases). Germline values: CDR1 SGHNT, CDR2 YYREEE (reference sequence). CDR3 length equals 14 residues. V was cut by 1 base and J by 10 bases, with 12 bases left in between. The CDR3 loop reads CASSLPSQGSPLHF. In nucleotides, the CDR3 is TGTGCCAGCAGCTTGCCATCACAGGGCTCACCCCTCCACTTT. The variable domain in full, with the rest retrieved from reference TRBV5-4 and TRBJ1-6, is ETGVTQSPTHLIKTRGQQVTLRCSSQSGHNTVSWYQQALGQGPQFIFQYYREEENGRGNFPPRFSGLQFPNYSSELNVNALELDDSALYLCASSLPSQGSPLHFGNGTRLTVT.

Remarks on this clonotype: The conserved phenylalanine or tryptophan is not found at the CDR3 terminus, so this likely reflects a read error. The genes are TRBV14 and TRBJ2-5; no firm D call. The CDR3 spans 11 residues. From germline, CDR1 is SGHDN and CDR2 FVKESK. Here the CDR3 reads CARSQSGTQYL. The CDR3 region has the DNA TGTGCCAGAAGCCAATCGGGGACCCAGTACTTA.

Remarks on this clonotype: At one end the junction does not follow the germline gene, possibly because of a read error. The chain combines TRBV6-1 with TRBJ2-2; maybe TRBD2 (5 bases). The CDR3 has 16 residues. The germline V gene encodes CDR1 MNHNS and CDR2 SASEGT. Here the CDR3 reads CASSSPSPISTGELFF. The CDR3 DNA reads as TGTGCCAGCAGTAGTCCTTCTCCCATCAGCACCGGGGAGCTGTTCTTT.

Regarding this clonotype: The junction differs from germline at one of its ends, possibly a read error. The V gene is TRBV29-1, the J gene TRBJ2-2; the match to TRBD1 covers 7 bases. The CDR3 has 13 residues. Germline assignment: CDR1 SQVTM and CDR2 ANQGSEA. The CDR3 DNA follows: TGCAGCGTAACAGGGGCGAATACCGGGGAGCTGTTATTT. It codes for CSVTGANTGELLF.

Turning to this clonotype: The germline gene is not matched at one end of the junction; a read error may be the cause. J is TRBJ2-7 and V is TRBV4-1; 7 nucleotides align to TRBD2. Looked up from germline, CDR1 is MGHRA and CDR2 is YSYEKL. This CDR3 has 15 residues. Here the CDR3 DNA reads TGTGCCAGCAGCCCTGGACCCAGCGGGGAGTACGACCAGTACTTC. Encoded protein: CASSPGPSGEYDQYF.

As regards this clonotype: The CDR3 does not end in the conserved phenylalanine or tryptophan, so this is likely a read error. Because the CDR3's place on the DNA is in doubt, the DNA is left out and the CDR3 is given as listed by TCRdb. The gene calls are TRBV6-5 and TRBJ1-1; the table's D call of TRBD1 was not tested on the DNA. The CDR3 is made up of 17 amino acids, end residues included. The V gene's germline CDR1 is MNHEY and CDR2 SVGAGI. The CDR3: CASSYSRAWGEITEAFA.

This sequence joins TRBV6-5 and TRBJ2-7, with 10 bases aligning to TRBD2. The V segment lost 6 bases and the J segment 4 bases; nucleotides outside the gene matches: 18. Germline lookup yields CDR1 MNHEY and CDR2 SVGAGI. The CDR3 consists of 18 residues. The CDR3 loop reads CASSSLTSGTSLVYEQYF. DNA of the CDR3: TGTGCCAGCAGCTCACTAACTAGCGGGACATCACTCGTGTACGAGCAGTACTTC.

As regards this clonotype: The germline gene is not matched at one end of the junction; a read error may be the cause. The chain recombines TRBV6-6 with TRBJ1-5, with D perhaps TRBD1 (5 bases). Per the germline V gene, CDR1 is MNHNY and CDR2 is SVGAGI (reference sequence). The CDR3 is made up of 17 amino acids. The CDR3 spells CASSYSMGDDSNQPQHF. For the CDR3, the DNA is TGTGCCAGTAGTTACTCGATGGGGGACGATAGCAATCAGCCCCAGCATTTT.

The chain carries TRBV12-5 and TRBJ1-3; 7 bases are shared with TRBD1. Germline CDR1 reads LGHNT; CDR2 reads FRNRAP. CDR3 size: 15 residues. Trimming cost V 6 bases and J 4 bases; bases outside gene matches: 9. CDR3 sequence: CASGRDSGDGNTIYF. CDR3 nucleotides: TGTGCTAGTGGCCGGGACAGCGGGGACGGAAACACCATATATTTT.

The rearrangement uses TRBV29-1 and TRBJ2-7; either TRBD1 or TRBD2 may supply D (5 bases each). This CDR3 has 12 residues. V lost 7 bases to trimming and J lost 6 bases, with 16 bases between them. Germline lookup yields CDR1 SQVTM and CDR2 ANQGSEA. The CDR3: CSASGTDPEQYF. The CDR3 bases are TGCAGCGCCTCGGGGACGGACCCCGAGCAGTACTTC.

Note on this clonotype: The junction does not match germline at one end; this may be a read error. V and J are TRBV7-8 and TRBJ2-3; unclear D gene. Germline CDR1 is SGHVS and CDR2 is FQNEAQ. The CDR3 is 16 amino acids. The CDR3 DNA follows: TGTGCCAACAGCTTCTTATTATTGGGAAGCGCAGATACACAGTATTTT. Translated, it gives CANSFLLLGSADTQYF.

The rearrangement uses TRBV29-1 and TRBJ2-1; 7 bases map to TRBD2. This CDR3 contains 14 residues. Germline trimming cut 4 bases from V and 6 bases from J; bases unmatched to any gene: 9. Germline V CDR1 and CDR2: SQVTM, ANQGSEA. The CDR3 region is CSVAVTRGSNEQFF. In DNA, the CDR3 is TGCAGCGTTGCCGTGACTCGCGGGAGCAATGAGCAGTTCTTC.

The table lists this clonotype with a count of one. One end of the junction varies from germline; a read error may be responsible. The DNA for the CDR3 is TGCGCCGGCAGTTGCGTCAGGACTCGGGAGCTGTTTTTT. Residues: CAGSCVRTRELFF. This chain links TRBV10-2 with TRBJ2-2, with TRBD2 as a possible D gene (5 bases). Germline V lookup: CDR1 WSHSY, CDR2 SAAADI. This CDR3 has 13 residues.

This clonotype appeared once. Germline and junction disagree at one end, which may indicate a read error. The rearrangement uses TRBV7-9 and TRBJ1-5, with D hard to call. The CDR3 contains 12 residues. Looked up from germline, CDR1 is SEHNR and CDR2 is FQNEAQ (reference sequence). CDR3 loop: CASSPTNKPQNF. CDR3 in DNA: TGTGCCAGCAGCCCTACCAATAAGCCCCAGAATTTT.